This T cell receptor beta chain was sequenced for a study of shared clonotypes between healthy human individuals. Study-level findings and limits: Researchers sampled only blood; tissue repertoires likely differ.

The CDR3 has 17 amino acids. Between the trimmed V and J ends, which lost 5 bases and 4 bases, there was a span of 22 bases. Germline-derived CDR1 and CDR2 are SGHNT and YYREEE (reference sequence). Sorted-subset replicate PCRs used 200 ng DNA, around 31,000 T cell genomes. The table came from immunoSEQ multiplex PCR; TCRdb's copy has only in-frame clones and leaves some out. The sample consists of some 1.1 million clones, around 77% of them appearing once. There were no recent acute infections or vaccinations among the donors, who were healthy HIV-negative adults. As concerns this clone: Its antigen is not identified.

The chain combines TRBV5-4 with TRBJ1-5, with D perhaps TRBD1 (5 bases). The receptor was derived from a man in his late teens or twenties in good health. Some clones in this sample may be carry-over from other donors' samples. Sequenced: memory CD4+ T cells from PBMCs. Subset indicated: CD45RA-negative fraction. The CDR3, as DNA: TGTGCCAGCAGGCTCCCCGGTCCGGGACGGCAGAATCAGCCCCAGCATTTT. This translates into CASRLPGPGRQNQPQHF. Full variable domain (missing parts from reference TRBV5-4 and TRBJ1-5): ETGVTQSPTHLIKTRGQQVTLRCSSQSGHNTVSWYQQALGQGPQFIFQYYREEENGRGNFPPRFSGLQFPNYSSELNVNALELDDSALYLCASRLPGPGRQNQPQHFGDGTRLSIL.